The 8 T cell receptor beta chains below all came from one sample that was sequenced in a study of T-cell reconstitution after alpha-beta-depleted transplantation in children. Unique molecular identifiers were used to barcode this TCRbeta library. Each CDR3 protein gets one entry after TCRdb re-called the PCR reads with MiXCR. The table includes about 580,000 distinct CDR3 sequences, 23% detected once. Sample: PBMCs, mostly from graft donor cells, taken 360 days after TCRalphabeta/CD19-depleted stem cell transplant. These receptors all come from a boy under three years old who had a stem cell transplant for acute myeloid leukemia, so the T cells may come from the graft donor.

This clonotype was detected only a few times. V usage is TRBV5-5 and J usage is TRBJ2-7; D is uncertain. V lost 4 bases, J lost 4 bases, and 18 bases lay in between. This CDR3 region has 15 residues. Germline CDR1 and CDR2: SGHKS and YYEKEE (reference sequence). CDR3 nucleotide sequence: TGTGCCAGCAGCGTAGGGCAGTACCCAAAGTACGAGCAGTACGTC. It yields the protein CASSVGQYPKYEQYV.

The chain employs TRBV29-1 and TRBJ2-2, with D possibly being TRBD2 (6 bases). The germline V and J ends were trimmed by 8 bases and 6 bases, with 16 bases remaining between them. The CDR3 contains 13 residues. In germline, CDR1 is SQVTM, CDR2 ANQGSEA. CDR3 DNA sequence: TGCAGCTCGGTGGGGGGAGGAGCCGGGGAGCTGTTTTTT. Translating it yields CSSVGGGAGELFF.

This clonotype was detected many times. The genes are TRBV12-3 or TRBV12-4 and TRBJ1-1; D is unresolved. This CDR3 is built from 15 residues. The germline V and J ends were trimmed by 3 bases and 2 bases, with 13 bases remaining between them. The CDR3 nucleotides read TGTGCCAGCAGTTTCGGGTACGGCGATAACACTGAAGCTTTCTTT. It encodes CASSFGYGDNTEAFF.

The table lists this clonotype with many counts. The genes are TRBV20-1 and TRBJ1-2; the match to TRBD1 covers 7 bases. Losses at the gene ends were 3 bases for V and 5 bases for J; bases not matched to a gene: 6. Per the germline V gene, CDR1 is DFQATT and CDR2 is SNEGSKA (reference sequence). The CDR3 covers 13 residues. CDR3 amino acids: CSASTDRPYGYTF. The CDR3 DNA reads as TGCAGTGCTAGCACGGACAGGCCTTATGGCTACACCTTC.

The chain joins TRBV20-1 to TRBJ2-3; 10 bases agree with TRBD1. The germline CDR1 and CDR2 sequences are DFQATT and SNEGSKA (reference sequence). This CDR3 contains 21 residues. V was pared by 1 base and J by 4 bases, with 23 bases of the junction left unmatched. DNA for the CDR3: TGCAGTGCTAGAGCCGTGGGACGACAGGGGGCGCGGAGGGGACACGCAGATACGCAGTATTTT. Translation gives CSARAVGRQGARRGHADTQYF.

This clonotype was picked up many times. The rearrangement links TRBV19 to TRBJ2-5, with 8 bases aligning to TRBD1. In germline, CDR1 is LNHDA, CDR2 SQIVND (reference sequence). J was trimmed by 4 bases and V by 10 bases; bases with no gene match: 8. The CDR3 length is 13 residues. The chain's CDR3 is CATSGTGGETQYF. Here the CDR3 DNA reads TGTGCCACCTCCGGGACAGGAGGAGAGACCCAGTACTTC.

The chain is built from TRBV20-1 and TRBJ2-7; possibly TRBD1 for D (5 bases). CDR1 is DFQATT and CDR2 is SNEGSKA in the germline V gene (reference sequence). Trimming stripped 2 bases from V and 2 bases from J, with 13 bases between. The CDR3 sequence is 14 residues long. CDR3 amino acids: CSARKSTGPYEQYF. The CDR3 DNA sequence: TGCAGTGCTAGAAAGAGTACAGGTCCCTACGAGCAGTACTTC.

In its sample, this clonotype was seen many times. The CDR3 reads CASSGTSGGANYEQYF. CDR3 DNA: TGTGCCAGCAGCGGGACTAGCGGGGGGGCCAACTACGAGCAGTACTTC. This chain connects TRBV11-2 to TRBJ2-7; TRBD2 matches 16 bases. Germline values: CDR1 SGHAT, CDR2 FQNNGV. The CDR3 runs 16 residues. J was trimmed by 3 bases and V by 5 bases; bases with no gene match: 4.